This T cell receptor beta chain is from a study of blood T cell repertoires in COVID-19. On the study more broadly: The United States, Italy and Spain supplied acute and convalescent COVID-19 samples. Nucleic acid was either cDNA or gDNA, and it came from T cells, B-cell-depleted T cells, or PBMCs.

Study processing details: Nucleated cell number was recorded as an estimate derived from reference gene primer amplification. TCRdb's copy holds only in-frame clones and misses some; the assay was immunoSEQ multiplex PCR. From that table come the V and J calls and clone size; the DNA was used to work out D and trimming. This table holds around 620,000 clones, 70% to 90% found once. The CDR3 loop spans 14 amino acids. V shed 4 bases and J 4 bases; nucleotides not matched to a gene: 7. CDR1 is SGHDT, CDR2 YYEEEE, per germline. The source is a woman younger than 30 with acute or convalescent COVID-19. The specimen sequenced was peripheral blood. V gene TRBV5-6 combines with J gene TRBJ1-2; TRBD1 aligns across 7 bases. Written as DNA, the CDR3 is TGTGCCAGCAGCCCCGGACAGGTGCCCTATGGCTACACCTTC. This gives the protein CASSPGQVPYGYTF. Supplemented by reference TRBV5-6 and TRBJ1-2, the full variable domain reads DAGVTQSPTHLIKTRGQQVTLRCSPKSGHDTVSWYQQALGQGPQFIFQYYEEEERQRGNFPDRFSGHQFPNYSSELNVNALLLGDSALYLCASSPGQVPYGYTFGSGTRLTVV.